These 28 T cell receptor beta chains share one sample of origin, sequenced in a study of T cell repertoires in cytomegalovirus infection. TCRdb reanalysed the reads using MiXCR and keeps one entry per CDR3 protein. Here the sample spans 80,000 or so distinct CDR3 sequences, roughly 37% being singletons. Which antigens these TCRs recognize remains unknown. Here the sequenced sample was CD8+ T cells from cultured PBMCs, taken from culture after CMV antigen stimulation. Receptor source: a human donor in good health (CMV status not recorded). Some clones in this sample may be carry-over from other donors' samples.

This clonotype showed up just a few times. Written as DNA, the CDR3 is TGCGCCAGCAGCCAAGATCGGGGGGGCCGCACTGAAGCTTTCTTT. The encoded protein is CASSQDRGGRTEAFF. V and J are TRBV4-1 and TRBJ1-1, with D possibly being TRBD1 (6 bases). Germline V lookup: CDR1 MGHRA, CDR2 YSYEKL. With 0 bases removed from V and 4 bases from J, the gap between germline ends came to 12 bases. The CDR3 sequence is 15 residues long.

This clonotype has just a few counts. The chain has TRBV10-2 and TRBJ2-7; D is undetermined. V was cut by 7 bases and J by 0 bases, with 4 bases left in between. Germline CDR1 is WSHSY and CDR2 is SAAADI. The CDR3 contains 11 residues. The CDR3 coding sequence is TGCGCCAGCATGAGCTCCTACGAGCAGTACTTC. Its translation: CASMSSYEQYF.

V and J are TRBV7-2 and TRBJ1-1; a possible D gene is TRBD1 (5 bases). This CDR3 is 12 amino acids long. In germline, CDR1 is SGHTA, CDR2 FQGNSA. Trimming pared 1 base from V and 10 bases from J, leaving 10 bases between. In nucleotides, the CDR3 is TGTGCCAGCAGCTTAGGCAGGGAGGGAGCTTTCTTT. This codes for CASSLGREGAFF. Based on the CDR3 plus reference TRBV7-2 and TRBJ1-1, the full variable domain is GAGVSQSPSNKVTEKGKDVELRCDPISGHTALYWYRQSLGQGLEFLIYFQGNSAPDKSGLPSDRFSAERTGGSVSTLTIQRTQQEDSAVYLCASSLGREGAFFGQGTRLTVV.

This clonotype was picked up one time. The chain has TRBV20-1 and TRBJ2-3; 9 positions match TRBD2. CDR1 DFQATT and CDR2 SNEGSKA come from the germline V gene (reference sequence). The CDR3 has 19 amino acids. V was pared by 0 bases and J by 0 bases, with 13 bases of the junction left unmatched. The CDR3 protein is CSARDIPQRGAPSTDTQYF. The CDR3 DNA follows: TGCAGTGCTAGAGATATCCCCCAGCGGGGGGCACCTAGCACAGATACGCAGTATTTT.

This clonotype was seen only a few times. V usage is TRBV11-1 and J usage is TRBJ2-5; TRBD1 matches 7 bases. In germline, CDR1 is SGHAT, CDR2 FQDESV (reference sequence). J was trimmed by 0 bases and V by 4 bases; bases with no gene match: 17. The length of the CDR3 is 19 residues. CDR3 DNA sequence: TGTGCCAGCAGCTCAGAAAAGAGGGACAGCCAAATCCACCAAGAGACCCAGTACTTC. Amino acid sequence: CASSSEKRDSQIHQETQYF.

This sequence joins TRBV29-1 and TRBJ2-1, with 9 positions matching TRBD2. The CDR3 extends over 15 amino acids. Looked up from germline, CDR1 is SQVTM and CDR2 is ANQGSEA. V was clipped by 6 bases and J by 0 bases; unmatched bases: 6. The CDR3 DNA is TGCAGCGTGCCGGGGCGGGGGGGCTCCTACAATGAGCAGTTCTTC. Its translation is CSVPGRGGSYNEQFF.

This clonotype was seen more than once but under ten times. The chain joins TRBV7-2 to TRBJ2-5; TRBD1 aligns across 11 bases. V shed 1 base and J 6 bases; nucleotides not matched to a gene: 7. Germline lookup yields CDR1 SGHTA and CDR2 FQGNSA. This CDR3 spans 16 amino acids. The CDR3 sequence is CASSLDVGTGGKTQYF. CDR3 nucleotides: TGTGCCAGCAGCTTAGATGTTGGGACAGGGGGTAAGACCCAGTACTTC.

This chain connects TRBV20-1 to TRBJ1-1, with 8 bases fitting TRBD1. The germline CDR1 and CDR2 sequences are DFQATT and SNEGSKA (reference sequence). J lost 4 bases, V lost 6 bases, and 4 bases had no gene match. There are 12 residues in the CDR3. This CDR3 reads CSALTGATEAFF. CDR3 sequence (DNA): TGCAGTGCCCTGACAGGGGCCACTGAAGCTTTCTTT.

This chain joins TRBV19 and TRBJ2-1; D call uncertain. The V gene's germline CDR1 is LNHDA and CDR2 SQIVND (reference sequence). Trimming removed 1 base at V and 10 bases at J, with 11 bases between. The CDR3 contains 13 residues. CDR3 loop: CASSIGPRREQFF. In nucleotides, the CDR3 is TGTGCCAGTAGTATAGGCCCAAGGCGGGAGCAGTTCTTC.

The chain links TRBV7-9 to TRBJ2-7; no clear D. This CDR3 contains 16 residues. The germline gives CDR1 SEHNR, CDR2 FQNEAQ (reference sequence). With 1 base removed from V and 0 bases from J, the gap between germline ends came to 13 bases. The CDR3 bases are TGTGCCAGCAGCTTAGAGGAAGTAGGGCTCTCCTACGAGCAGTACTTC. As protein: CASSLEEVGLSYEQYF. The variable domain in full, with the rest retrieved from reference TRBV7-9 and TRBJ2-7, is DTGVSQNPRHKITKRGQNVTFRCDPISEHNRLYWYRQTLGQGPEFLTYFQNEAQLEKSRLLSDRFSAERPKGSFSTLEIQRTEQGDSAMYLCASSLEEVGLSYEQYFGPGTRLTVT.

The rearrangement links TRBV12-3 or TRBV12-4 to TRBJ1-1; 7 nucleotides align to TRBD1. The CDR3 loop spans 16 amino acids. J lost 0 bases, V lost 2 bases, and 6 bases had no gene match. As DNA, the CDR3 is TGTGCCAGCAGTTTACTCCCGGACAGGTTGAACACTGAAGCTTTCTTT. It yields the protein CASSLLPDRLNTEAFF.

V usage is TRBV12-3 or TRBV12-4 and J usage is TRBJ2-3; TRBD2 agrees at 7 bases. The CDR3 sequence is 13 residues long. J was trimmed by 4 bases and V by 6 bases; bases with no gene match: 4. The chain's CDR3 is CASSPSGADTQYF. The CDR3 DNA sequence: TGTGCCAGCAGCCCTAGCGGAGCAGATACGCAGTATTTT.

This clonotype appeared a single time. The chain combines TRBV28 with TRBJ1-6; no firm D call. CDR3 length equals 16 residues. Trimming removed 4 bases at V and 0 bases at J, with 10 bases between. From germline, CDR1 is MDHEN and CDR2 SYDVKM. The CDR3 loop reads CASSSSPSSYNSPLHF. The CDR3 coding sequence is TGTGCCAGCAGTTCCAGTCCAAGCTCCTATAATTCACCCCTCCACTTT.

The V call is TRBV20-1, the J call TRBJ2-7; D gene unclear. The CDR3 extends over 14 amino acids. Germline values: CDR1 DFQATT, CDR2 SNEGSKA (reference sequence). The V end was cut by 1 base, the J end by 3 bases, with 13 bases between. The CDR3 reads CSARAPGPNYEQYF. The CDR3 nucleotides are TGCAGTGCTAGAGCTCCCGGGCCCAACTACGAGCAGTACTTC.

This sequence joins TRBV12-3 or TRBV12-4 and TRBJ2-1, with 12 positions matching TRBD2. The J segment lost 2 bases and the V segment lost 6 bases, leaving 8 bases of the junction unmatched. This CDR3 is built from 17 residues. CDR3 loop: CASSPSSSGGAYNEQFF. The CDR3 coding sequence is TGTGCCAGCAGCCCGTCTTCTAGCGGGGGGGCCTACAATGAGCAGTTCTTC.

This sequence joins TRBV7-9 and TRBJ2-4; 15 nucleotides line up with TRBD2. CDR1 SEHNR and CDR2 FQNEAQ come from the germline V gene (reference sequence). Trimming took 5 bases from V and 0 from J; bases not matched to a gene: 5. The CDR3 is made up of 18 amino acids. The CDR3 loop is CASSHGTSGGLAKNIQYF. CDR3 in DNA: TGTGCCAGCAGCCACGGGACTAGCGGGGGGCTAGCCAAAAACATTCAGTACTTC.

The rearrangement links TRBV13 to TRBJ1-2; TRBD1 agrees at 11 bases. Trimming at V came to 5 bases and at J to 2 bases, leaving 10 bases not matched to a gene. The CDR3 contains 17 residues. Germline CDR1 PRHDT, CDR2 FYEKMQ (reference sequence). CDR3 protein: CASSVPGQGGPNYGYTF. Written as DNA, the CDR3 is TGTGCCAGCAGCGTCCCGGGACAGGGGGGACCGAACTATGGCTACACCTTC.

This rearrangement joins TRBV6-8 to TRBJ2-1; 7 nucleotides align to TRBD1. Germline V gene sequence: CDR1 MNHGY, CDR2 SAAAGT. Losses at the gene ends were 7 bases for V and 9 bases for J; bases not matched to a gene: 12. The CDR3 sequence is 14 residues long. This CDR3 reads CASMRPGGIGEQFF. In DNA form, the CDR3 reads TGTGCCAGCATGAGGCCAGGGGGAATCGGTGAGCAGTTCTTC.

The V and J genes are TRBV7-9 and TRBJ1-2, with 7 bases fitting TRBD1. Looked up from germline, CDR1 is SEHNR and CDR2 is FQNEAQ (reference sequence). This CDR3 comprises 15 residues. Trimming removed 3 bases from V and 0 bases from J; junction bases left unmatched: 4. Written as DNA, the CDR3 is TGTGCCAGCAGCTTGACAGGGTCATCTAACTATGGCTACACCTTC. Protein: CASSLTGSSNYGYTF.

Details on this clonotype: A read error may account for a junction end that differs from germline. CDR3 residues: CASSSLLPGQTF. The CDR3 nucleotides read TGTGCCAGCAGTTCGCTACTTCCGGGACAGACTTTT. The V and J genes are TRBV12-3 or TRBV12-4 and TRBJ1-4, with 7 bases matching TRBD1. This CDR3 has 12 residues.

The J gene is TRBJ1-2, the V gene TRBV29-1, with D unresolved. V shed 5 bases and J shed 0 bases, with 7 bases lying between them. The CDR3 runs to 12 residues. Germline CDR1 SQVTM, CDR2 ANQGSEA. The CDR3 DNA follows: TGCAGCGTTTCAAGGGCTAACTATGGCTACACCTTC. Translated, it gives CSVSRANYGYTF.

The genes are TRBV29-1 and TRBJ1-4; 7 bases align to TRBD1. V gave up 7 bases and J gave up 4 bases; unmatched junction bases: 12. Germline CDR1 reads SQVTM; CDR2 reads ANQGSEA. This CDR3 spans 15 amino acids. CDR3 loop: CSASAGGGYNEKLFF. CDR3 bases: TGCAGCGCGTCCGCAGGGGGAGGCTATAATGAAAAACTGTTTTTT.

The CDR3 DNA reads TGTGCCAGCAGTGAAGCTCGGACAGGTCTCTATGAGCAGTTCTTC. It is translated as CASSEARTGLYEQFF. The chain couples TRBV6-1 to TRBJ2-1; TRBD1 matches 7 bases. The germline CDR1 and CDR2 sequences are MNHNS and SASEGT. V lost 0 bases, J lost 8 bases, and 7 bases stayed unmatched. CDR3 length equals 15 residues.

CDR3 bases: TGTGCCAGCAGCCAAGATTTCTTCAGGGTCGGGAACACCGGGGAGCTGTTTTTT. The encoded protein is CASSQDFFRVGNTGELFF. This chain links TRBV4-2 with TRBJ2-2, with TRBD1 as a possible D gene (5 bases). Looked up from germline, CDR1 is LGHNA and CDR2 is YNFKEQ. The CDR3 contains 18 residues. Trimming removed 0 bases from V and 1 base from J, with 15 bases in between.

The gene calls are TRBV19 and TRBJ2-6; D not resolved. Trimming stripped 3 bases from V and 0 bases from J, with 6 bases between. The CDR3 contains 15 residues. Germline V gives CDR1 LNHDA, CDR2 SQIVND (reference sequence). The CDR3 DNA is TGTGCCAGTAGTATCAGTCCCTCTGGGGCCAACGTCCTGACTTTC. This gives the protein CASSISPSGANVLTF.

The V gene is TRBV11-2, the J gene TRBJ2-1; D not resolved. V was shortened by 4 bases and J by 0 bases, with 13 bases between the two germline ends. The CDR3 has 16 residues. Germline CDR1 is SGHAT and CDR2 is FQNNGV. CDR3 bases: TGTGCCAGCAGCTCCACCGACGTGAGCTCCTACAATGAGCAGTTCTTC. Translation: CASSSTDVSSYNEQFF.

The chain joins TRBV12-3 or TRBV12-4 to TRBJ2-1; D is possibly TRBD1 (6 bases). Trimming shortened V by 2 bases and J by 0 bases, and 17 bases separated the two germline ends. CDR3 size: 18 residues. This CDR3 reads CASSLSWTALSSYNEQFF. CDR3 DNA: TGTGCCAGCAGTTTATCTTGGACAGCTCTTTCCTCCTACAATGAGCAGTTCTTC.

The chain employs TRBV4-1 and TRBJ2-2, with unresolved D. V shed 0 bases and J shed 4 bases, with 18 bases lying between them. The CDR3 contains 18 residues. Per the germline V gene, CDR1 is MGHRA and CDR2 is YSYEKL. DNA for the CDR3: TGCGCCAGCAGCCAAGATCGAGTGTTGCGTCGGAGCACCGGGGAGCTGTTTTTT. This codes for CASSQDRVLRRSTGELFF.